Included here is one T cell receptor beta chain sequence, with context. Its antigen is currently unknown. Across 18 months, stable Graves' hyperthyroidism was marked by no progression to ophthalmopathy. Recently diagnosed hyperthyroidism of less than 2 months' duration affected patients aged 18 to 65. Using less than 12 ml of fresh peripheral blood, PBMCs were prepared. The CDR3 runs to 12 residues. Germline assignment: CDR1 SGHDN and CDR2 FVKESK. V lost 6 bases, J lost 4 bases, and 10 bases lay in between. This specimen comes from a study of T cells in Graves' hyperthyroidism and ophthalmopathy. Study-wide findings and caveats: The model forecast ophthalmopathy, anticipating it by a median about six months before onset.

TCR beta CDR3 regions were amplified from RNA. HTBI primers were employed in a first-round RT-PCR of the TCR CDR3. TCRdb recomputed calls from the multiplex PCR reads with MiXCR, one row per CDR3 protein. The table records 350,000 to 400,000 distinct CDR3 sequences, about 15% of them present only once. This clonotype originated in a woman in her twenties or thirties with Graves' hyperthyroidism. The sequenced material came from blood. The chain combines TRBV14 with TRBJ2-7, with a possible D match to TRBD1 (6 bases). The CDR3 coding sequence is TGTGCCAGCAGGGGGGCGATATACGAGCAGTACTTC. Translating it yields CASRGAIYEQYF. The full variable domain, with the rest looked up from reference TRBV14 and TRBJ2-7, is EAGVTQFPSHSVIEKGQTVTLRCDPISGHDNLYWYRRVMGKEIKFLLHFVKESKQDESGMPNNRFLAERTGGTYSTLKVQPAELEDSGVYFCASRGAIYEQYFGPGTRLTVT.